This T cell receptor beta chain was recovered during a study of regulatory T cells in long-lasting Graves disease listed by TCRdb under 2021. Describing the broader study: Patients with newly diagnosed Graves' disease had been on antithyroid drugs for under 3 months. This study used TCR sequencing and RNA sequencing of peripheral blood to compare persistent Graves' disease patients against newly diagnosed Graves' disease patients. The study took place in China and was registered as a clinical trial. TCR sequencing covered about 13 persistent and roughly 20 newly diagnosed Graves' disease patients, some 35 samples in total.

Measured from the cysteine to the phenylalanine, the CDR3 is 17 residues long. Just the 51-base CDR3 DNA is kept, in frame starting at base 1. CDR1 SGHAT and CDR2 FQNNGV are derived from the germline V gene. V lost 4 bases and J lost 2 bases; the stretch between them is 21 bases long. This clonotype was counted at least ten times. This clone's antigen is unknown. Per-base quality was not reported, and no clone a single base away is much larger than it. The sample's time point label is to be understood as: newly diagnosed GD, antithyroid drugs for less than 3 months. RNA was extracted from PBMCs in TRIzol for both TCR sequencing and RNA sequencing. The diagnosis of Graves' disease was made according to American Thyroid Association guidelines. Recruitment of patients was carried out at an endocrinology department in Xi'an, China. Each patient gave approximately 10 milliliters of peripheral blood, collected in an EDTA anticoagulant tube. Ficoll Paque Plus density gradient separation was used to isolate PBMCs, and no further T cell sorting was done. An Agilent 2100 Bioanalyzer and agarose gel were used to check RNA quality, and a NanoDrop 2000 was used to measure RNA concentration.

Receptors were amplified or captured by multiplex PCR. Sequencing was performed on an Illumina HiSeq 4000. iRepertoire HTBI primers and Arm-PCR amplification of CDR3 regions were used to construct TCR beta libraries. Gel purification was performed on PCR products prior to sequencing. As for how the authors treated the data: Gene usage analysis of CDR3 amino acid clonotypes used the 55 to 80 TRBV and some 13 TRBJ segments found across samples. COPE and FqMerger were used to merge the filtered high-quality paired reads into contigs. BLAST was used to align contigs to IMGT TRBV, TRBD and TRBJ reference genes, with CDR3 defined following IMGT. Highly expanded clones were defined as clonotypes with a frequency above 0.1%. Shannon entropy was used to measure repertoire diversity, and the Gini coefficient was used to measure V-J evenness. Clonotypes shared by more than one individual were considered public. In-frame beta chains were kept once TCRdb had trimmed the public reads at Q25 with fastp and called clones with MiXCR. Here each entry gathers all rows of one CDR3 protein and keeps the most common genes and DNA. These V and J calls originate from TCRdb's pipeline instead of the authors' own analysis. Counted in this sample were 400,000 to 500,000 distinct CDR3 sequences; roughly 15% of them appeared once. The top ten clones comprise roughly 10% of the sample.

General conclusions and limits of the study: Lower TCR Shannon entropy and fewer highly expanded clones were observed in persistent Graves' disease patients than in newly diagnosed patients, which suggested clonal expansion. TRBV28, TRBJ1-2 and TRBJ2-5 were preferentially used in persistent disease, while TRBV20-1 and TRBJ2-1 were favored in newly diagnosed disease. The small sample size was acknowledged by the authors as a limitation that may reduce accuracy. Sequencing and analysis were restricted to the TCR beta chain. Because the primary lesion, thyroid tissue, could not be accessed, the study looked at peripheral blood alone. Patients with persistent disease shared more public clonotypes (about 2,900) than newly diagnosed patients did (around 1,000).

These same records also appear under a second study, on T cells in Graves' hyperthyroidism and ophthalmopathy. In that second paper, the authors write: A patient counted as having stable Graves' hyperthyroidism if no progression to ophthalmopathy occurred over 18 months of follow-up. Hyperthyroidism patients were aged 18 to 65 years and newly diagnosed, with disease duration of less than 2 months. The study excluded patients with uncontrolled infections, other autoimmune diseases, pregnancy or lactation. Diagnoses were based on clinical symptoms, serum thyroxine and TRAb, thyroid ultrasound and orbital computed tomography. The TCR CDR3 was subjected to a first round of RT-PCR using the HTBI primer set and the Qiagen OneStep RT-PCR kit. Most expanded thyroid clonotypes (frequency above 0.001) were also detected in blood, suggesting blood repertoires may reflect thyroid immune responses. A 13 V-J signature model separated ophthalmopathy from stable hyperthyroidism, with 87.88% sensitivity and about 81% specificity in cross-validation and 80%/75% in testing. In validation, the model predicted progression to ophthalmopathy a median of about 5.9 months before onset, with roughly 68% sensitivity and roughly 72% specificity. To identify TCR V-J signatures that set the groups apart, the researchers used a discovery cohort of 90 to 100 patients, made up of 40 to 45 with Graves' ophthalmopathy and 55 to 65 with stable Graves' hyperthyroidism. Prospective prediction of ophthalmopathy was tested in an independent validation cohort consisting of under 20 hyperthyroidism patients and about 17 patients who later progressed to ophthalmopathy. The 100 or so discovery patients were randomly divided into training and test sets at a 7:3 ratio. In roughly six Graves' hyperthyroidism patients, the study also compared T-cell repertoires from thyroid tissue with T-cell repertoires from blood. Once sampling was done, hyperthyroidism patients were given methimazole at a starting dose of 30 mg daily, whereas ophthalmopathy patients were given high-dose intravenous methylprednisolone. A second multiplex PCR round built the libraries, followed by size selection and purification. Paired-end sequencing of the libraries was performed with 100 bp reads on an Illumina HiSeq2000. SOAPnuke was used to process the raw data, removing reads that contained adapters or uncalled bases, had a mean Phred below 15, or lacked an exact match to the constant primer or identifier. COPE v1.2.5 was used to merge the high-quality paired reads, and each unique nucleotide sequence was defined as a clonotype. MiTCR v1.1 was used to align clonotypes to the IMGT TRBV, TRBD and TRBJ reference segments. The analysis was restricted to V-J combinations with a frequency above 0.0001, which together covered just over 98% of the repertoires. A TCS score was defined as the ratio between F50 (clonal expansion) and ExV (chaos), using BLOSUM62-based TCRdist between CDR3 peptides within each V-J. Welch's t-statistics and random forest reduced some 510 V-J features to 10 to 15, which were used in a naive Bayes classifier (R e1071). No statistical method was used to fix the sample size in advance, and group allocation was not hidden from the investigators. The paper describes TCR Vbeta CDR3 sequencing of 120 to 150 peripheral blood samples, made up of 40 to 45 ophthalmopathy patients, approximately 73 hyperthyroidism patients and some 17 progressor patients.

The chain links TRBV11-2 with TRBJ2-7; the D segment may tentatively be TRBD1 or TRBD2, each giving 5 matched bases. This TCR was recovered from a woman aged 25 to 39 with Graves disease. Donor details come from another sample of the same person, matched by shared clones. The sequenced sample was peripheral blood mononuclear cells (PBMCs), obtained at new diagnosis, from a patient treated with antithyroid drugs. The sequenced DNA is TGTGCCAGCAGCTCGACCCACCCTCGGGACCAAACCTACGAGCAGTACTTC. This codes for CASSSTHPRDQTYEQYF.